The T cell receptor beta chain described here comes from a study of CD8 T cells in ankylosing spondylitis. This clonotype was detected only a few times. Its antigen is as yet unknown. CDR3 length: 17 residues. V shed 0 bases and J 3 bases; nucleotides not matched to a gene: 7. Germline CDR1 is MNHNS and CDR2 is SASEGT. TCRdb ran MiXCR on the 5' RACE reads and lists one entry per CDR3 protein. The sample includes about 800,000 distinct CDR3 sequences, over 9.5% of them seen just once. Study-level findings and limits: There was a TCR beta motif, made of 7 to 9 highly homologous variants, that appeared characteristic of ankylosing spondylitis blood.

The rearrangement uses TRBV6-1 and TRBJ2-1; 8 bases match TRBD2. Sequenced: blood, either unsorted or a sorted T cell fraction (not recorded which). This TCR was recovered from a male donor with ankylosing spondylitis. In DNA form, the CDR3 reads TGTGCCAGCAGTGAAGCGCGGGCGGGGGGATACTACAATGAGCAGTTCTTC. It translates to CASSEARAGGYYNEQFF.